Shown below are 20 T cell receptor beta chains from a single sample sequenced in a study of shared clonotypes between healthy human individuals. Clones were read by immunoSEQ multiplex PCR, and TCRdb kept only the in-frame ones, dropping some. Here the sample spans 700,000 to 950,000 clones, approximately 96% being singletons. Naive CD8 cells were CD45RO-negative, positively selected for CCR7, excluding terminally differentiated effector memory CD45RA+ cells. What was sequenced was naive CD8+ T cells sorted from blood. The receptors were gathered from a man aged 25 to 40 in good health.

This clone has just one count. The chain is built from TRBV19 and TRBJ1-5; 9 bases are shared with TRBD1. CDR3 size: 15 residues. With 10 bases clipped from V and 2 bases from J, the junction kept 9 bases outside the gene matches. Germline-derived CDR1 and CDR2 are LNHDA and SQIVND (reference sequence). CDR3 coding DNA: TGTGCCACCCAAACGCGGACAGGGGGCAATCAGCCCCAGCATTTT. Encoded protein: CATQTRTGGNQPQHF.

The chain joins TRBV9 to TRBJ2-7, with TRBD2 matching over 7 bases. V was pared by 3 bases and J by 0 bases, with 3 bases of the junction left unmatched. In germline, CDR1 is SGDLS, CDR2 YYNGEE. The CDR3 runs 14 residues. Here the CDR3 DNA reads TGTGCCAGCAGCGCGGGACTACCCTCCTACGAGCAGTACTTC. It is translated as CASSAGLPSYEQYF.

The rearrangement uses TRBV27 and TRBJ1-2; D is uncertain. Germline values: CDR1 MNHEY, CDR2 SMNVEV (reference sequence). This CDR3 has 13 residues. V lost 6 bases and J 3 bases, leaving 11 bases between the germline ends. The CDR3 sequence: CASSRTAYYGYTF. DNA of the CDR3: TGTGCCAGCAGCCGGACTGCGTACTATGGCTACACCTTC.

This clone was picked up one time. This chain links TRBV29-1 with TRBJ2-7, with D uncertain. V shed 7 bases and J shed 2 bases, with 15 bases lying between them. This CDR3 spans 13 amino acids. CDR1 and CDR2 from the germline V gene are SQVTM and ANQGSEA. In nucleotides, the CDR3 is TGCAGCGCATTAGTGGGATGGACCTACGAGCAGTACTTC. As protein: CSALVGWTYEQYF.

The chain links TRBV7-8 to TRBJ2-3; D may match TRBD1 or TRBD2 (5 bases each). V lost 4 bases to trimming and J lost 2 bases, with 28 bases between them. The CDR3 length is 20 residues. Germline CDR1 and CDR2: SGHVS and FQNEAQ. DNA of the CDR3: TGTGCCAGCAGCTGGGACCCTACCTTAGAGATCCAAGGGTCCACAGATACGCAGTATTTT. It is translated as CASSWDPTLEIQGSTDTQYF. The variable domain in full, with the rest retrieved from reference TRBV7-8 and TRBJ2-3, is GAGVSQSPRYKVAKRGQDVALRCDPISGHVSLFWYQQALGQGPEFLTYFQNEAQLDKSGLPSDRFFAERPEGSVSTLKIQRTQQEDSAVYLCASSWDPTLEIQGSTDTQYFGPGTRLTVL.

V gene TRBV9 combines with J gene TRBJ2-1, with D maybe TRBD2 (5 bases). The V end lost 3 bases, the J end lost 11 bases, and 12 bases lay between the germline ends. The CDR3 extends over 12 amino acids. CDR1 is SGDLS, CDR2 YYNGEE, per germline. CDR3 protein: CASSAPGTQQFF. The CDR3 region has the DNA TGTGCCAGCAGCGCCCCGGGAACCCAGCAGTTCTTC.

The J gene is TRBJ1-5, the V gene TRBV18, with 8 positions matching TRBD1. V lost 3 bases and J lost 6; bases outside the gene matches: 4. The CDR3 loop spans 14 amino acids. Germline CDR1 KGHSH, CDR2 LQKENI. Here the CDR3 reads CASSPDRAVQPQHF. The CDR3 DNA sequence: TGTGCCAGCTCACCGGACAGGGCCGTTCAGCCCCAGCATTTT.

The genes are TRBV5-7 and TRBJ2-3; D call uncertain. TRBV5-7 is reported as an ORF; its role is uncertain. This CDR3 has 14 residues. V was pared by 4 bases and J by 4 bases, with 13 bases between. Here the CDR3 DNA reads TGTGCCAGCAGCGTCATTATTGGGGCAGATACGCAGTATTTT. Encoded protein: CASSVIIGADTQYF.

In the case of this clone: This specimen includes other DNA sequences encoding the same CDR3. The chain uses TRBV7-6 and TRBJ2-7; D is tentatively TRBD1 or TRBD2 (5 bases each). Trimming left V 2 bases short and J 0 bases short, with 8 bases between. CDR1 is SGHVS, CDR2 FNYEAQ, per germline. This CDR3 contains 14 residues. The CDR3 is CASSLSGSSYEQYF. CDR3 nucleotide sequence: TGTGCCAGCAGCTTATCAGGGAGCTCCTACGAGCAGTACTTC.

V usage is TRBV27 and J usage is TRBJ2-7, with a weak D call TRBD1 (6 bases). The CDR3 totals 15 residues. Germline assignment: CDR1 MNHEY and CDR2 SMNVEV (reference sequence). V was clipped by 5 bases and J by 5 bases, with 19 bases between them. The CDR3 nucleotides are TGTGCCAGCAGTCACCGGACAGCCTCCTTCGACGAGCAGTACTTC. The encoded protein is CASSHRTASFDEQYF.

The table lists this clone with a count of one. V is TRBV27 and J is TRBJ2-3; D may match TRBD1 or TRBD2 (5 bases each). Germline V CDR1 and CDR2: MNHEY, SMNVEV (reference sequence). The CDR3 loop spans 15 amino acids. Trimming took off 4 bases at V and 0 bases at J, with 11 bases between the two ends. CDR3 bases: TGTGCCAGCAGTTCCGGGACCCCGAGCACAGATACGCAGTATTTT. Amino acid sequence: CASSSGTPSTDTQYF.

The chain employs TRBV10-3 and TRBJ1-2, with 7 bases lining up with TRBD1. Germline V lookup: CDR1 ENHRY, CDR2 SYGVKD. Unmatched junction bases numbered 11, after V lost 8 bases and J lost 8 bases. The CDR3 totals 13 residues. DNA of the CDR3: TGTGCCATCGCTGGTGGGGACAGAGGCGGCTACACCTTC. Its protein product is CAIAGGDRGGYTF.

As regards this clone: One end of the junction fails to match germline, which may point to a read error. V usage is TRBV7-7 and J usage is TRBJ2-5; D unresolved. The CDR3 covers 15 residues. The germline gives CDR1 SSHAT, CDR2 FNYEAQ (reference sequence). This chain's CDR3 is CASSLVFGKGETQYF. CDR3 DNA: TGTGCTAGCAGCTTAGTTTTTGGGAAGGGAGAGACCCAGTACTTC.

This clone was counted once. The rearrangement uses TRBV29-1 and TRBJ2-1; D unresolved. The V end was cut by 2 bases, the J end by 3 bases, with 8 bases between. Germline CDR1 SQVTM, CDR2 ANQGSEA. The CDR3 totals 13 residues. The CDR3 sequence: CSVESSDYNEQFF. CDR3 coding DNA: TGCAGCGTTGAATCGTCAGACTACAATGAGCAGTTCTTC.

The chain employs TRBV9 and TRBJ2-1; 12 bases map to TRBD2. The CDR3 contains 15 residues. J gave up 8 bases and V 4 bases, and 7 bases lay outside the gene matches. Germline V gene data show CDR1 as SGDLS and CDR2 as YYNGEE. The DNA for the CDR3 is TGTGCCAGCAGCTCTAGCGGGAGGGTTTTCGATGAGCAGTTCTTC. The encoded protein is CASSSSGRVFDEQFF.

V is TRBV7-9 and J is TRBJ2-7; weak D call: TRBD1 (5 bases). V lost 5 bases and J 1 base, leaving 18 bases between the germline ends. Germline V gene data show CDR1 as SEHNR and CDR2 as FQNEAQ (reference sequence). The CDR3 contains 16 residues. CDR3 protein: CASSPRTQPPSYEQYF. CDR3 coding DNA: TGTGCCAGCAGCCCCCGGACACAACCCCCTTCCTACGAGCAGTACTTC.

V is TRBV11-2 and J is TRBJ2-5; unclear D gene. This CDR3 comprises 12 residues. Germline CDR1 SGHAT, CDR2 FQNNGV. Trimming cost V 3 bases and J 4 bases, with 6 bases left between them. CDR3 DNA sequence: TGTGCCAGCAGCTTTGGGGTAGAGACCCAGTACTTC. Translating it yields CASSFGVETQYF.

CDR3 DNA sequence: TGCAGCGTTGGACAGGGGGCAAGGACTGAAGCTTTCTTT. It encodes CSVGQGARTEAFF. V usage is TRBV29-1 and J usage is TRBJ1-1; TRBD1 agrees at 10 bases. The length of the CDR3 is 13 residues. The trim removed 4 bases at V and 5 bases at J, leaving 4 bases unmatched. Per germline, CDR1 SQVTM and CDR2 ANQGSEA.

V gene TRBV28 combines with J gene TRBJ2-1; 14 bases map to TRBD2. V trimming: 8 bases; J trimming: 8 bases; junction bases outside the gene matches: 11. From germline, CDR1 is MDHEN and CDR2 SYDVKM. CDR3 length: 16 amino acids. CDR3: CASEPGLAGVGDEQFF. The CDR3 nucleotides are TGTGCCAGCGAACCGGGACTAGCGGGAGTGGGTGATGAGCAGTTCTTC.

V gene TRBV9 combines with J gene TRBJ2-7; D perhaps matches TRBD2 (6 bases). There are 13 residues in the CDR3. The V end lost 3 bases, the J end lost 3 bases, and 10 bases lay between the germline ends. The germline gives CDR1 SGDLS, CDR2 YYNGEE. CDR3 sequence: CASSAGLSYEQYF. CDR3 DNA sequence: TGTGCCAGCAGCGCGGGACTTAGCTACGAGCAGTACTTC.